Described below is a single T cell receptor (beta chain) sequence and its context. There are a few counts of this clonotype. The antigen this receptor binds is unknown. It has no much larger one-base neighbor in the sample; base qualities were not kept. This specimen comes from a study of T cells in Graves' hyperthyroidism and ophthalmopathy (dated by TCRdb to the late 2010s). Some background on the complete study: Peripheral blood was collected at initial diagnosis, before any treatment. To identify TCR V-J signatures that set the groups apart, the researchers used a discovery cohort of 100 patients, made up of around 42 with Graves' ophthalmopathy and some 60 with stable Graves' hyperthyroidism. Prospective prediction of ophthalmopathy was tested in an independent validation cohort of some 19 hyperthyroidism patients and 15 to 17 patients who later progressed to ophthalmopathy. The 100 discovery patients were randomly split 7:3 into training and test sets. In roughly six Graves' hyperthyroidism patients, the study also compared T-cell repertoires from thyroid tissue with T-cell repertoires from blood. Once sampling was done, hyperthyroidism patients were given methimazole at a starting dose of 30 mg daily, whereas ophthalmopathy patients were given high-dose intravenous methylprednisolone. The paper reports TCR Vbeta CDR3 sequencing of about 140 peripheral blood samples: approximately 41 ophthalmopathy, 70 to 85 hyperthyroidism and approximately 17 progressor patients.

The TCR beta CDR3 regions were amplified from the RNA transcripts. For the first round of RT-PCR on the TCR CDR3, the HTBI primer set was used together with the Qiagen OneStep RT-PCR kit. Libraries were constructed in a second round of multiplex PCR, after which size selection and purification were performed. Libraries were sequenced paired-end with 100 bp reads on an Illumina HiSeq2000. Processing in the source paper ran as follows. SOAPnuke was used to process the raw data, throwing out any read that contained adapters or uncalled bases, had a mean Phred below 15, or lacked an exact constant-primer or identifier match. High-quality paired reads were merged with COPE v1.2.5, and unique nucleotide sequences were defined as clonotypes. Clonotypes were aligned to IMGT TRBV, TRBD and TRBJ reference segments using MiTCR v1.1. Analysis was restricted to V-J combinations with a frequency above 0.0001, which covered roughly 99% of repertoires. The TCS score was defined as the ratio of F50 (clonal expansion) to E x V (chaos), calculated using BLOSUM62-based TCRdist between CDR3 peptides within each V-J. Welch's t-statistics and random forest reduced some 510 V-J features to roughly 13, which were used in a naive Bayes classifier (R e1071). In TCRdb, the public reads were trimmed at Q25 with fastp and aligned with MiXCR, with productive beta chains retained. For every CDR3 protein sequence, its rows merge into one entry that carries the most common genes and DNA. TCRdb's processing, not the authors' own work, is the source of the V and J calls. The sample table lists about 520,000 distinct CDR3 sequences, around 24% of them with a count of one. Of the sample, over 9% falls within the top ten clones.

In the ophthalmopathy patients, disease was moderately to severely active, with a Clinical Activity Score of 3 or more, a NOSPECS grade of 4 or more, and a duration of less than 3 months. Exclusion was applied to patients with uncontrolled infections, other autoimmune diseases, pregnancy or lactation. Diagnoses were established on the basis of clinical symptoms, serum thyroxine and TRAb, thyroid ultrasound, and orbital computed tomography. Ficoll-Paque density gradient centrifugation was used to isolate PBMCs from approximately 11 ml of fresh peripheral blood. Total RNA was extracted with Trizol reagent, and quality was checked on an Agilent 2100 Bioanalyzer. Relative to germline, V is 6 bases shorter and J is 10 bases shorter, with 18 bases between their ends. Via the germline V gene, CDR1 is SGHAT and CDR2 FQNNGV. The CDR3 sequence holds 13 residues, the cysteine and phenylalanine included. Only the CDR3 region is kept as DNA, spanning 39 bases read in frame from base 1.

The full study reports these points: In validation, the model predicted progression to ophthalmopathy a median of about 5.9 months before onset, with about 71% sensitivity and about 72% specificity. Blood samples also contained most of the expanded thyroid clonotypes (frequency above 0.001), which suggests that blood repertoires may reflect thyroid immune responses. Ophthalmopathy was separated from stable hyperthyroidism by a 13 V-J signature model, with roughly 88% sensitivity and approximately 81% specificity obtained in cross-validation and 80%/75% obtained in testing. Sample size was not statistically predetermined, and blinding of investigators to group allocation was not performed.

The source material was blood. The sequence is built from TRBV11-2 and TRBJ1-1, with a tentative D gene TRBD1 over 6 matching bases. This receptor was identified in a woman aged 25 to 45 with Graves' ophthalmopathy. The sequenced DNA: TGTGCCAGCAGTTATAGGGGGAAGAGGGGAGCTTTCTTT. The resulting protein is CASSYRGKRGAFF.